A single T cell receptor beta chain is shown here with its context. This sample is drawn from a study of T cell changes during pregnancy in multiple sclerosis. The V gene's germline CDR1 is MDHEN and CDR2 SYDVKM. The length of the CDR3 is 16 residues. V was clipped by 6 bases and J by 4 bases; unmatched bases: 12. The table came from immunoSEQ multiplex PCR; TCRdb's copy has only in-frame clones and leaves some out. The table has tens of thousands of clones, approximately 86% seen once; the top ten hold under 2%. The specimen was peripheral blood, collected in the first trimester of pregnancy. J is TRBJ1-5 and V is TRBV28, with TRBD1 identical over 7 bases. The sequence derives from a female donor with multiple sclerosis, enrolled in a pregnancy study. The CDR3 DNA sequence: TGTGCCAGCAGCTCCCGAAAAGGGACAGTTAATCAGCCCCAGCATTTT. Its translation is CASSSRKGTVNQPQHF. The full variable domain, completed using reference TRBV28 and TRBJ1-5, is DVKVTQSSRYLVKRTGEKVFLECVQDMDHENMFWYRQDPGLGLRLIYFSYDVKMKEKGDIPEGYSVSREKKERFSLILESASTNQTSMYLCASSSRKGTVNQPQHFGDGTRLSIL.